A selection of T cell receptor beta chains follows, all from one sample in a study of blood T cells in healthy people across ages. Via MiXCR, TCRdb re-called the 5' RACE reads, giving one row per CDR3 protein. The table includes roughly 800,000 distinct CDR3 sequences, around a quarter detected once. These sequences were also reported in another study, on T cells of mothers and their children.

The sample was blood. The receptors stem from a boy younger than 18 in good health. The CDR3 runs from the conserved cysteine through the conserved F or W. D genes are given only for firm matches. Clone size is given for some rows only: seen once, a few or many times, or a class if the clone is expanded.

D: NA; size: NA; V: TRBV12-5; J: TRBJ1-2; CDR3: CASGQGDYGYTF; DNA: TGTGCTAGTGGCCAGGGTGACTATGGCTACACCTTC
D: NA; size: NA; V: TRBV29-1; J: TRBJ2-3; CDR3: CSALDGYTDTQYF; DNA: TGCAGCGCTCTGGACGGATACACAGATACGCAGTATTTT
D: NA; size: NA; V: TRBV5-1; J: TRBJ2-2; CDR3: CASSLETGGSNTGELFF; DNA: TGCGCCAGCAGCTTGGAGACCGGGGGCTCGAACACCGGGGAGCTGTTTTTT
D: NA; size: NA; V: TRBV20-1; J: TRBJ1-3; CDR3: CSAPNTAVPGNTIYF; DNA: TGCAGTGCCCCCAATACGGCAGTACCTGGAAACACCATATATTTT
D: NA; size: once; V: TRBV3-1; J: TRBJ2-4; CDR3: CASSQEGQPSLGGRGSIQYF; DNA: TGTGCCAGCAGCCAAGAGGGGCAGCCCTCTCTGGGGGGAAGAGGATCAATTCAGTACTTC
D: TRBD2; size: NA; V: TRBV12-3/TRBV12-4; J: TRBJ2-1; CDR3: CASSFGGRDNEQFF; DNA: TGTGCCAGCAGTTTCGGCGGGAGGGACAATGAGCAGTTCTTC
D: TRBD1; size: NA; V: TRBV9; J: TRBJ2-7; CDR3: CASSVGTGVLPYEQYF; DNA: TGTGCCAGCAGCGTAGGGACAGGGGTCCTTCCTTACGAGCAGTACTTC
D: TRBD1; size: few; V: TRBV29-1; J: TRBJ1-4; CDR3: CSVGSTGSGGKLFF; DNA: TGCAGCGTTGGCTCGACAGGGTCTGGGGGAAAACTGTTTTTT
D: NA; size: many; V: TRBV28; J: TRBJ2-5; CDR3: CASSPNWGSETQYF; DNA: TGTGCCAGCAGTCCCAATTGGGGGTCGGAGACCCAGTACTTC
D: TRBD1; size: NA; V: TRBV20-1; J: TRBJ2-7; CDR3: CSASNGQAYEQYF; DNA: TGCAGTGCTAGCAACGGACAGGCCTACGAGCAGTACTTC
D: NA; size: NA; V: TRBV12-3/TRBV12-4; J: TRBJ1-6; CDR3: CASSLRGTDNSPLHF; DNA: TGTGCCAGCAGTTTACGGGGGACTGATAATTCACCCCTCCACTTT
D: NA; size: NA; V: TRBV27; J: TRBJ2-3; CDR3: CASSLSSGFRGDTQYF; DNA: TGTGCCAGCAGTTTATCGTCGGGGTTCCGAGGAGATACGCAGTATTTT
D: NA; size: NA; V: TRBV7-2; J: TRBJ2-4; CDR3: CASSPQLTKNIQYF; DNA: TGTGCCAGCAGCCCCCAACTAACCAAAAACATTCAGTACTTC
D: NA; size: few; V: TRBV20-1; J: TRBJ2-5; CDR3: CSARDGRGEQYF; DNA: TGCAGTGCTAGAGATGGGCGGGGTGAGCAGTACTTC
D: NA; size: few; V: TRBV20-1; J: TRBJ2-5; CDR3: CSAGNSRGRLETQYF; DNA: TGCAGTGCCGGAAATAGTCGAGGAAGGTTAGAGACCCAGTACTTC
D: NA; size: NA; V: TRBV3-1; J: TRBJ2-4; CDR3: CASSQVSNRARNIQYF; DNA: TGTGCCAGCAGCCAAGTATCGAACAGGGCGAGAAACATTCAGTACTTC
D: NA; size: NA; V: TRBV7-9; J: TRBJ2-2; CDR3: CASSLAGGPNTGELFF; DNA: TGTGCCAGCAGCTTAGCGGGGGGGCCAAACACCGGGGAGCTGTTTTTT
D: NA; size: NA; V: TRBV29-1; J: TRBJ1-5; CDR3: CSVAEGGLDQPQHF; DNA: TGCAGCGTGGCCGAGGGGGGGCTTGATCAGCCCCAGCATTTT
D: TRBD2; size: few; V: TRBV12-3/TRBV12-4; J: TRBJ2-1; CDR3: CASSLFGGGANEQFF; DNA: TGTGCCAGCAGTTTATTCGGCGGGGGGGCCAATGAGCAGTTCTTC
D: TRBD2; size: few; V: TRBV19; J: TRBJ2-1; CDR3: CASSISAGEYNEQFF; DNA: TGTGCCAGTAGTATATCAGCGGGAGAGTACAATGAGCAGTTCTTC
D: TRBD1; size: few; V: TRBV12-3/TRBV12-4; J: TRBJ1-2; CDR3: CASSQRQGSRGYTF; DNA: TGTGCCAGCAGTCAACGACAGGGCAGTCGGGGCTACACCTTC
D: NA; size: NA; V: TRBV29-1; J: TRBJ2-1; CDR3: CSVEQGHNEQFF; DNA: TGCAGCGTTGAACAGGGCCACAATGAGCAGTTCTTC
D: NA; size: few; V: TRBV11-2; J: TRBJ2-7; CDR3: CASSLIPDSSYEQYF; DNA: TGTGCCAGCAGCCTCATCCCGGATAGCTCCTACGAGCAGTACTTC
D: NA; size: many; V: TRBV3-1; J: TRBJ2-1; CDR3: CASSQRYNEQFF; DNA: TGTGCCAGCAGCCAAAGGTACAATGAGCAGTTCTTC
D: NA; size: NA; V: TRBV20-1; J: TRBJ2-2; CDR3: CSARPPRVPNTGELFF; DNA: TGCAGTGCTAGACCCCCCAGGGTCCCGAACACCGGGGAGCTGTTTTTT
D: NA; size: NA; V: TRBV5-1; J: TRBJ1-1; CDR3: CASSLVGGQNTEAFF; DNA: TGCGCCAGCAGCTTGGTAGGGGGGCAGAACACTGAAGCTTTCTTT
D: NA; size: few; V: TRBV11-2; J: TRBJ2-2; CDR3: CASSLRRRGTRGTGELFF; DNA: TGTGCCAGCAGCTTAAGGCGGAGGGGGACGAGGGGCACCGGGGAGCTGTTTTTT
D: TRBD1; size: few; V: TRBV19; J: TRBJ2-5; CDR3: CASSIGQGTPQETQYF; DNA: TGTGCCAGTAGTATAGGACAGGGGACCCCACAAGAGACCCAGTACTTC
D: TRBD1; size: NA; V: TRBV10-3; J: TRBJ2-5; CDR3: CAISGTGQETQYF; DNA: TGTGCCATCAGTGGGACAGGACAAGAGACCCAGTACTTC
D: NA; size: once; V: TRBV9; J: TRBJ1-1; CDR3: CASSVAGSAEAFF; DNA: TGTGCCAGCAGCGTAGCGGGGTCCGCTGAAGCTTTCTTT
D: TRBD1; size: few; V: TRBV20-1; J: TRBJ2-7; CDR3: CSAIPRTGPYEQYF; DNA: TGCAGTGCTATCCCCCGGACAGGCCCCTACGAGCAGTACTTC